This TCR beta chain was observed in a study of shared clonotypes between healthy human individuals. Study results and limitations: Enrolling few donors narrowed the genetic and exposure-history diversity that was represented. Naive subsets generally had larger estimated richness than memory subsets.

Each subset's genomic DNA was split evenly across several immunoSEQ plates. The assay was immunoSEQ multiplex PCR, and TCRdb's table has in-frame clones only and misses some. The repertoire consists of about 1.5 million clones, with roughly 96% occurring once and the leading ten covering over 1%. About this clone itself: Its target is not known.

The CDR3 covers 17 residues. V lost 6 bases, J lost 4 bases, and 17 bases stayed unmatched. Germline CDR1 LNHDA, CDR2 SQIVND (reference sequence). This receptor was taken from a man younger than 40 in good health. The chain has TRBV19 and TRBJ2-7; 8 nucleotides align to TRBD1. What was sequenced was naive CD4+ T cells sorted from blood. Subset in this sample: CD45RA+ positively selected. The CDR3 DNA reads as TGTGCCAGTAGCTTAACACCGGGACAGGACCTAAGGTACGAGCAGTACTTC. Amino acid sequence: CASSLTPGQDLRYEQYF.